The clone carrying this T cell receptor beta chain was found a few times. This record comes from a study of early T cells in non-severe SARS-CoV-2 infection. Overall study: The input, bulk RNA from unsorted whole blood, was sequenced, and chains were unpaired.

Per germline, CDR1 MNHEY and CDR2 SMNVEV (reference sequence). CDR3 length: 14 residues. V was pared by 6 bases and J by 7 bases, with 15 bases between. The TCR library protocol was used to attach unique molecular identifiers. These identifiers were attached to individual cDNA molecules. Using its own MiXCR run on the 5' RACE reads, TCRdb lists one record per CDR3 protein. The data show 35,000 to 55,000 distinct CDR3 sequences, about 5.7% seen once. The sequences come from whole blood, collected at baseline. The TCR sequence derives from an adult who was a healthcare worker with PCR-confirmed SARS-CoV-2 infection or an uninfected control (not recorded which). This chain connects TRBV27 to TRBJ2-2; D gene uncertain. For the CDR3, the DNA is TGTGCCAGCAGCCGCCAGACTGGCTACGGGGAGCTGTTTTTT. Residues: CASSRQTGYGELFF.